Listed below are T cell receptor beta chains from one sample, sequenced in a study of shared clonotypes between healthy human individuals. Produced via immunoSEQ multiplex PCR; TCRdb's table is partial and in-frame only. The sample carries a few hundred thousand clones, approximately 97% recorded once. The sequenced sample consisted of memory CD8+ T cells sorted from blood. All receptors derive from a man younger than 45 in good health. Both conserved end residues are part of each CDR3. D genes are given only for firm matches. Not all rows give a size; the values are once, few, many and, for expanded clones, a class.

V gene	D gene	clone size	J gene	CDR3 protein	CDR3 DNA
TRBV18	TRBD2	NA	TRBJ2-4	CASSFTGLAGGLAKNIQYF	TGTGCCAGCTCATTCACCGGACTAGCGGGAGGCCTAGCCAAAAACATTCAGTACTTC
TRBV19	NA	NA	TRBJ1-4	CASTGTYATNEKLFF	TGTGCCAGTACGGGGACCTATGCAACTAATGAAAAACTGTTTTTT
TRBV19	TRBD2	NA	TRBJ2-1	CASSITRWGGRPRDEQFF	TGTGCCAGTAGTATAACCCGATGGGGCGGGAGGCCAAGGGATGAGCAGTTCTTC
TRBV28	NA	NA	TRBJ2-3	CASSGSTDTQYF	TGTGCCAGCAGCGGGAGCACAGATACGCAGTATTTT
TRBV6-1	NA	NA	TRBJ1-4	CASTFPGTFSEKLFF	TGTGCCAGCACCTTCCCCGGGACCTTTAGTGAAAAACTGTTTTTT
TRBV19	NA	once	TRBJ2-3	CASSTSNADTQYF	TGTGCCAGTAGTACCTCGAACGCAGATACGCAGTATTTT
TRBV29-1	NA	NA	TRBJ2-5	CSVGARETQYF	TGCAGCGTGGGAGCTCGGGAGACCCAGTACTTC
TRBV10-3	TRBD2	NA	TRBJ2-7	CAISATSGRRNEQYF	TGTGCCATCAGTGCTACTAGCGGGAGGAGGAACGAGCAGTACTTC
TRBV4-1	NA	NA	TRBJ2-7	CASSQIAVGAYEQYF	TGCGCCAGCAGCCAGATTGCGGTCGGCGCCTACGAGCAGTACTTC
TRBV28	NA	NA	TRBJ2-2	CASSLQGTGELFF	TGTGCCAGCAGTTTACAGGGCACCGGGGAGCTGTTTTTT
TRBV7-6	NA	NA	TRBJ1-2	CASGTGARLNYGYTF	TGTGCCAGTGGAACGGGGGCGAGGTTAAACTATGGCTACACCTTC
TRBV6-1	NA	NA	TRBJ1-5	CASSELRVSGQPQHF	TGTGCCAGCAGTGAATTAAGGGTCTCGGGTCAGCCCCAGCATTTT
TRBV7-8	NA	NA	TRBJ2-1	CASSSSPITNEQFF	TGTGCCAGCAGCTCATCACCGATTACCAATGAGCAGTTCTTC
TRBV18	NA	once	TRBJ2-5	CASSGTGVQETQYF	TGTGCCAGCTCAGGGACGGGCGTTCAAGAGACCCAGTACTTC
TRBV10-3	NA	NA	TRBJ2-1	CAISDSSYNEQFF	TGTGCCATCAGTGACAGCTCCTACAATGAGCAGTTCTTC
TRBV10-3	NA	NA	TRBJ2-7	CAISQGPQSYEQYF	TGTGCCATCAGTCAGGGCCCGCAATCCTACGAGCAGTACTTC
TRBV5-4	TRBD2	NA	TRBJ2-3	CASSLAGGSTDTQYF	TGTGCCAGCAGCCTAGCGGGAGGGAGCACAGATACGCAGTATTTT
TRBV10-2	TRBD1	NA	TRBJ1-2	CASSEAGQRTYGYTF	TGCGCCAGCAGTGAAGCGGGACAGAGAACTTATGGCTACACCTTC
TRBV5-1	TRBD2	NA	TRBJ2-1	CASSGGTSGIIYNEQFF	TGCGCCAGCAGCGGCGGGACTAGCGGGATCATTTACAATGAGCAGTTCTTC
TRBV27	TRBD2	NA	TRBJ2-7	CASRPLAGGSYEQYF	TGTGCCAGCAGGCCCCTAGCGGGAGGATCCTACGAGCAGTACTTC
TRBV15	NA	NA	TRBJ1-1	CATSREQAPEAFF	TGTGCCACCAGCAGAGAGCAGGCCCCTGAAGCTTTCTTT
TRBV7-9	NA	NA	TRBJ2-7	CASSLARFGDYEQYF	TGTGCCAGCAGCTTAGCAAGGTTTGGGGACTACGAGCAGTACTTC
TRBV5-1	NA	NA	TRBJ2-2	CASSLKTGLTGELFF	TGCGCCAGCAGCTTAAAGACAGGCCTCACCGGGGAGCTGTTTTTT
TRBV7-9	TRBD1	NA	TRBJ1-1	CASSLEGAPRFSFF	TGTGCCAGCAGCTTAGAGGGGGCCCCCCGATTTTCTTTCTTT
TRBV7-2	NA	NA	TRBJ2-3	CASSFTDTQYF	TGTGCCAGCAGTTTCACAGATACGCAGTATTTT
TRBV4-2	NA	NA	TRBJ2-3	CASSQEGVIPSTDTQYF	TGTGCCAGCAGCCAAGAGGGCGTTATCCCGAGCACAGATACGCAGTATTTT
TRBV28	NA	NA	TRBJ1-5	CASSLGQPQHF	TGTGCCAGCAGTTTGGGTCAGCCCCAGCATTTT
TRBV7-2	TRBD2	NA	TRBJ2-7	CASSPQSGRWPSYEQYF	TGTGCCAGCAGCCCCCAAAGCGGGAGGTGGCCCTCCTACGAGCAGTACTTC
TRBV5-1	NA	NA	TRBJ1-2	CASSSTGTILYGYTF	TGCGCCAGCAGCTCCACCGGGACGATCCTCTATGGCTACACCTTC
TRBV11-2	NA	NA	TRBJ2-7	CASSPRRGSSYEQYF	TGTGCCAGCAGCCCCCGCAGGGGTAGCTCCTACGAGCAGTACTTC